A selection of T cell receptor beta chains follows, all from one sample in a study of shared clonotypes between healthy human individuals. Data came from immunoSEQ multiplex PCR; TCRdb stores just in-frame clones and leaves some out. This table holds about 2.1 million clones, roughly 93% found once. Sample: naive CD8+ T cells from PBMCs. All receptors come from a young man in good health. Some clones in this sample may be carry-over from other donors' samples. Both conserved end residues are part of each CDR3. D genes are given only for firm matches. The size entry is marked missing in some rows and otherwise reads once, few, many or a size class.

length	V	size	J	D	CDR3	DNA
16	TRBV9	.	TRBJ2-1	TRBD2	CASSDSIAGGYNEQFF	TGTGCCAGCAGCGACTCCATAGCGGGGGGCTACAATGAGCAGTTCTTC
15	TRBV7-3	.	TRBJ1-4	.	CASSLNSGANEKLFF	TGTGCCAGCAGCTTAAATTCCGGGGCTAATGAAAAACTGTTTTTT
13	TRBV9	.	TRBJ2-2	.	CASSPSNTGELFF	TGTGCCAGCAGCCCCTCCAACACCGGGGAGCTGTTTTTT
16	TRBV5-4	.	TRBJ1-2	.	CASSFHSGAWTLGYTF	TGTGCCAGCAGCTTCCACTCAGGAGCCTGGACGCTTGGCTACACCTTC
11	TRBV9	.	TRBJ2-1	TRBD2	CASSPGGSLIF	TGTGCCAGCAGTCCGGGGGGGTCGCTGATCTTC
13	TRBV9	once	TRBJ1-1	.	CASSRVANTEAFF	TGTGCCAGCAGCCGGGTTGCCAACACTGAAGCTTTCTTT
15	TRBV11-2	.	TRBJ1-4	.	CASRNRGREDEKLFF	TGTGCCAGCAGAAACCGGGGCAGGGAAGACGAAAAACTGTTTTTT
13	TRBV6-5	.	TRBJ2-2	.	CASSYGDPGELFF	TGTGCCAGCAGTTACGGGGATCCCGGGGAGCTGTTTTTT
14	TRBV28	.	TRBJ1-4	TRBD1	CASSFRGENEKLFF	TGTGCCAGCAGTTTCAGGGGGGAGAATGAAAAACTGTTTTTT
15	TRBV28	once	TRBJ2-1	TRBD1	CASSLSGTGMNEQFF	TGTGCCAGCTCCCTCTCGGGGACAGGGATGAATGAGCAGTTCTTC
15	TRBV14	.	TRBJ2-7	.	CASSHLAGDLAEQYF	TGTGCCAGCAGCCATCTAGCTGGAGACTTGGCTGAGCAGTACTTC
17	TRBV5-1	once	TRBJ2-7	.	CASSLGLAGTRAYEQYF	TGCGCCAGCAGCTTGGGTCTTGCGGGGACACGAGCCTACGAGCAGTACTTC
16	TRBV9	.	TRBJ2-3	TRBD2	CASSEGLAASTDTQYF	TGTGCCAGCAGCGAGGGACTAGCGGCTAGCACAGATACGCAGTATTTT
14	TRBV11-3	.	TRBJ2-2	TRBD2	CASSYRTSPGELFF	TGTGCCAGCAGCTACCGGACTAGCCCCGGGGAGCTGTTTTTT
14	TRBV11-2	.	TRBJ2-1	TRBD2	CASVLMAGGNEQFF	TGTGCCAGCGTTCTAATGGCGGGAGGCAATGAGCAGTTCTTC
13	TRBV27	.	TRBJ1-2	TRBD1	CASSPDRDYGYTF	TGTGCCAGCAGTCCTGACAGGGACTATGGCTACACCTTC
15	TRBV5-1	.	TRBJ1-4	.	CASSFLVATNEKLFF	TGCGCCAGCAGCTTTTTAGTTGCAACTAATGAAAAACTGTTTTTT
15	TRBV19	.	TRBJ1-2	.	CASSIDNRPGDGYTF	TGTGCCAGTAGTATAGATAATCGGCCGGGAGATGGCTACACCTTC
15	TRBV7-9	once	TRBJ2-1	.	CASSPQPSSYNEQFF	TGTGCCAGCAGCCCCCAGCCAAGCTCCTACAATGAGCAGTTCTTC
15	TRBV7-2	.	TRBJ2-1	TRBD2	CAVTRGSGTYNEQFF	TGTGCCGTGACCAGAGGTAGCGGGACCTACAATGAGCAGTTCTTC
14	TRBV7-9	.	TRBJ2-7	.	CASSSNPLEGEQYF	TGTGCCAGCAGCTCGAATCCCCTAGAGGGCGAGCAGTACTTC
15	TRBV7-9	.	TRBJ2-7	TRBD1	CASSKTGESSYEQYF	TGTGCCAGCAGCAAAACAGGGGAAAGCTCCTACGAGCAGTACTTC
15	TRBV19	.	TRBJ2-1	.	CASSIAGNLYNEQFF	TGTGCCAGTAGTATAGCGGGAAATCTCTACAATGAGCAGTTCTTC
15	TRBV19	.	TRBJ1-5	TRBD1	CASTTDREINQPQHF	TGTGCCAGTACCACGGACAGGGAAATCAATCAGCCCCAGCATTTT
16	TRBV27	once	TRBJ2-7	TRBD1	CASSLGTGEFSYEQYF	TGTGCCAGCAGTTTAGGGACAGGCGAATTTTCCTACGAGCAGTACTTC
15	TRBV7-8	.	TRBJ2-3	TRBD1	CASSLEQGVRDTQYF	TGTGCCAGCAGCTTAGAACAGGGGGTAAGAGATACGCAGTATTTT
15	TRBV2	.	TRBJ1-5	.	CASSAAGYSNQPQHF	TGTGCCAGCAGTGCAGCAGGGTACAGCAATCAGCCCCAGCATTTT
16	TRBV30	.	TRBJ1-3	.	CAWSVGVQLSGNTIYF	TGTGCCTGGAGTGTAGGGGTACAGCTCTCTGGAAACACCATATATTTT
12	TRBV6-1	.	TRBJ2-2	.	CASRSYTGELFF	TGTGCCAGCAGATCCTACACCGGGGAGCTGTTTTTT
15	TRBV27	.	TRBJ1-1	TRBD1	CASSPSGQGRTEAFF	TGTGCCAGCAGTCCCAGCGGACAGGGACGCACTGAAGCTTTCTTT
16	TRBV10-3	.	TRBJ2-3	TRBD2	CAISESGLAVTDTQYF	TGTGCCATCAGTGAGTCCGGACTAGCGGTCACAGATACGCAGTATTTT
11	TRBV27	.	TRBJ2-1	.	CASRHDGALFF	TGTGCCAGCAGACACGACGGAGCGCTGTTCTTC
13	TRBV15	.	TRBJ1-5	.	CATSRGRGQPQHF	TGTGCCACCAGCAGAGGACGGGGGCAGCCCCAGCATTTT
14	TRBV5-5	.	TRBJ2-7	.	CASSSTGFTYEQYF	TGTGCCAGCAGCTCGACAGGATTTACCTACGAGCAGTACTTC
14	TRBV5-5	.	TRBJ2-7	.	CASSFFPNSYEQYF	TGTGCCAGCAGCTTCTTCCCAAACTCCTACGAGCAGTACTTC
14	TRBV6-5	.	TRBJ2-7	TRBD2	CASSYRLAGYEQYF	TGTGCCAGCAGTTACAGGCTAGCGGGGTACGAGCAGTACTTC
14	TRBV28	.	TRBJ1-1	.	CASSLFRVDTEAFF	TGTGCCAGCAGTTTATTTAGGGTAGACACTGAAGCTTTCTTT
11	TRBV2	.	TRBJ1-1	.	CASTFGTEAFF	TGTGCCAGCACTTTTGGCACTGAAGCTTTCTTT
14	TRBV7-9	.	TRBJ1-2	TRBD1	CASIRDRADSGYTF	TGTGCCAGCATCAGAGACAGGGCCGATTCGGGCTACACCTTC
14	TRBV27	.	TRBJ2-7	TRBD2	CASSYGGSSYEQYF	TGTGCCAGCAGTTATGGCGGGAGCTCCTACGAGCAGTACTTC
16	TRBV27	.	TRBJ2-7	TRBD2	CASSLSGRGSSYEQYF	TGTGCCAGCAGTTTATCAGGCCGCGGGAGCTCCTACGAGCAGTACTTC
13	TRBV29-1	.	TRBJ2-7	.	CSVWGLNSYEQYF	TGCAGCGTTTGGGGTCTCAACTCCTACGAGCAGTACTTC
15	TRBV5-4	.	TRBJ2-7	.	CASSLVGGAEEEQYF	TGTGCCAGCAGCTTGGTTGGGGGCGCGGAGGAGGAGCAGTACTTC
14	TRBV19	once	TRBJ1-1	.	CASSRGVRGTEAFF	TGTGCCAGTAGTAGGGGAGTTAGGGGGACTGAAGCTTTCTTT
12	TRBV19	.	TRBJ1-1	.	CASMGMTTEAFF	TGTGCCAGTATGGGAATGACGACTGAAGCTTTCTTT
17	TRBV5-1	.	TRBJ2-7	.	CASRAPTVGTGTYEQYF	TGCGCCAGCAGGGCACCTACCGTCGGGACTGGCACCTACGAGCAGTACTTC
15	TRBV6-1	.	TRBJ1-4	TRBD1	CASSEEQGWREKLFF	TGTGCCAGCAGTGAAGAACAGGGGTGGCGTGAAAAACTGTTTTTT
17	TRBV5-1	.	TRBJ2-5	TRBD1	CASSLTGTAEGQETQYF	TGCGCCAGCAGCTTGACAGGGACAGCCGAGGGGCAAGAGACCCAGTACTTC
14	TRBV29-1	.	TRBJ1-2	TRBD1	CSAREAGGVYGYTF	TGCAGCGCTAGGGAGGCAGGGGGCGTTTATGGCTACACCTTC
12	TRBV28	once	TRBJ2-1	.	CASSPMSWLEFF	TGTGCCAGCAGCCCCATGAGCTGGCTGGAGTTCTTC
15	TRBV11-2	.	TRBJ2-5	TRBD2	CASSGGLAAQETQYF	TGTGCCAGCAGCGGGGGACTAGCGGCCCAAGAGACCCAGTACTTC
19	TRBV7-2	.	TRBJ2-3	TRBD2	CASTSHHPASGRLIDTQYF	TGTGCCAGCACCTCCCACCATCCGGCTAGCGGGAGGTTGATAGATACGCAGTATTTT
13	TRBV19	.	TRBJ1-1	TRBD1	CASSGGGLTEAFF	TGTGCCAGTAGCGGAGGGGGCTTGACTGAAGCTTTCTTT
16	TRBV29-1	once	TRBJ2-1	TRBD2	CSVGGLAGGHYNEQFF	TGCAGCGTTGGGGGACTAGCGGGAGGGCACTACAATGAGCAGTTCTTC
12	TRBV13	.	TRBJ2-7	.	CASSFRTHEQYF	TGTGCCAGCAGCTTCAGAACCCACGAGCAGTACTTC
13	TRBV27	few	TRBJ1-1	.	CASSLSRRTEAFF	TGTGCCAGCAGTTTAAGTCGGCGCACTGAAGCTTTCTTT
13	TRBV6-4	.	TRBJ2-7	.	CASSDKRMDEQYF	TGTGCCAGCAGTGACAAAAGAATGGACGAGCAGTACTTC
12	TRBV28	.	TRBJ2-7	.	CASKNLFYEQYF	TGTGCCAGCAAGAACCTGTTCTACGAGCAGTACTTC
13	TRBV11-2	.	TRBJ2-7	TRBD2	CASSLYGEGEQYF	TGTGCCAGCAGCTTATATGGGGAGGGAGAGCAGTACTTC